The 16 T cell receptor beta chains below were found in one sample sequenced in a study of CD8 T cells in Susac syndrome. After extraction with the RNeasy kit, roughly 0.45 to 1 ug of the RNA was reverse transcribed using random hexamers. TCRdb independently ran MiXCR on the immunoSEQ multiplex PCR reads; one entry per CDR3 protein. The table includes around 180,000 distinct CDR3 sequences, under 95% detected once. The source material was CD4+ T cells from PBMCs. All receptors derive from a human donor with multiple sclerosis.

V gene TRBV12-3 or TRBV12-4 combines with J gene TRBJ1-6; TRBD1 agrees at 10 bases. The CDR3 extends over 17 amino acids. V gave up 4 bases and J gave up 1 base; unmatched junction bases: 4. CDR3 sequence reads: CASSSDRGRSYNSPLHF. For the CDR3, the DNA is TGTGCCAGCAGTTCAGACAGGGGGCGATCCTATAATTCACCCCTCCACTTT.

The chain uses TRBV4-1 and TRBJ2-2, with 7 positions matching TRBD1. Germline V CDR1 and CDR2: MGHRA, YSYEKL. Trimming at V came to 3 bases and at J to 4 bases, leaving 5 bases not matched to a gene. The CDR3 runs 15 residues. The CDR3, as DNA: TGCGCCAGCAGCCAGCACAGGGGTAGCACCGGGGAGCTGTTTTTT. Translated, it gives CASSQHRGSTGELFF.

The J gene is TRBJ1-2, the V gene TRBV30; D gene ambiguous. The length of the CDR3 is 11 residues. Trimming pared 2 bases from V and 5 bases from J, leaving 6 bases between. Per the germline V gene, CDR1 is GTSNPN and CDR2 is SVGIG (reference sequence). This chain's CDR3 is CAWSLGYGYTF. CDR3 nucleotide sequence: TGTGCCTGGAGTCTAGGTTATGGCTACACCTTC.

This chain uses TRBV5-5 with TRBJ2-1; D could derive from TRBD1 or TRBD2 (5 bases each). Germline lookup yields CDR1 SGHKS and CDR2 YYEKEE (reference sequence). The CDR3 has 15 residues. V was trimmed by 1 base and J by 2 bases, leaving 10 bases between them. The DNA of the CDR3 is TGTGCCAGCAGCTTGTTTCAGGGACCCTACAATGAGCAGTTCTTC. It yields the protein CASSLFQGPYNEQFF.

This clonotype has only one observation. The V gene is TRBV29-1, the J gene TRBJ2-7; D is undetermined. V was pared by 5 bases and J by 3 bases, with 17 bases between. The germline CDR1 and CDR2 sequences are SQVTM and ANQGSEA. The CDR3 contains 14 residues. The CDR3 loop reads CSVQSYRQDYEQYF. The DNA of the CDR3 is TGCAGCGTTCAATCTTATCGCCAAGACTACGAGCAGTACTTC.

This sequence joins TRBV2 and TRBJ2-1, with TRBD1 matching 9 bases. Germline V lookup: CDR1 SNHLY, CDR2 FYNNEI. Trimming at V came to 6 bases and at J to 9 bases, leaving 9 bases not matched to a gene. CDR3 length: 14 amino acids. The CDR3 loop reads CASSVGQGRGEQFF. The CDR3 coding sequence is TGTGCCAGCAGCGTGGGACAGGGCCGCGGTGAGCAGTTCTTC. The variable domain in full, with the rest retrieved from reference TRBV2 and TRBJ2-1, is EPEVTQTPSHQVTQMGQEVILRCVPISNHLYFYWYRQILGQKVEFLVSFYNNEISEKSEIFDDQFSVERPDGSNFTLKIRSTKLEDSAMYFCASSVGQGRGEQFFGPGTRLTVL.

This chain links TRBV18 with TRBJ2-7, with 7 bases identical to TRBD1. The CDR3 spans 14 residues. The J segment lost 3 bases and the V segment lost 0 bases, leaving 2 bases of the junction unmatched. The germline V gene encodes CDR1 KGHSH and CDR2 LQKENI. The CDR3 spells CASSPPGQNYEQYF. DNA of the CDR3: TGTGCCAGCTCACCACCGGGACAGAACTACGAGCAGTACTTC.

The chain has TRBV21-1 and TRBJ2-4. TRBV21-1 counts as a pseudogene. This CDR3 is 14 amino acids long. The CDR3 spells CASSREAAKNIQYF. CDR3 DNA sequence: TGTGCCAGCAGCCGCGAGGCCGCCAAAAACATTCAGTACTTC.

This sequence joins TRBV7-3 and TRBJ2-3, with D uncertain. The CDR3 totals 13 residues. The V gene lost 0 bases and the J gene lost 6 bases, with 7 bases spanning the gap. The germline V gene encodes CDR1 SGHTA and CDR2 FQGTGA. The DNA for the CDR3 is TGTGCCAGCAGCTTAACGGAGACTGATACGCAGTATTTT. Protein sequence: CASSLTETDTQYF.

The V and J genes are TRBV19 and TRBJ2-7; a possible D gene is TRBD1 (6 bases). Germline-derived CDR1 and CDR2 are LNHDA and SQIVND (reference sequence). Deletions cut 6 bases from V and 3 bases from J, with 12 bases between. This CDR3 has 13 amino acids. The CDR3 is CASRGQSNYEQYF. Written as DNA, the CDR3 is TGTGCCAGTAGAGGACAGAGCAACTACGAGCAGTACTTC.

The chain uses TRBV2 and TRBJ1-1; 8 bases match TRBD1. Germline trimming cut 5 bases from V and 4 bases from J; bases unmatched to any gene: 6. The CDR3 length is 14 residues. Germline CDR1 is SNHLY and CDR2 is FYNNEI. The CDR3 region is CASSRTGWATEAFF. The CDR3 DNA sequence: TGTGCCAGCAGTAGGACAGGGTGGGCCACTGAAGCTTTCTTT.

The gene calls are TRBV6-2 or TRBV6-3 and TRBJ2-3; D is perhaps TRBD2 (6 bases). There are 14 residues in the CDR3. Germline CDR1 is MNHEY and CDR2 is SVGEGT. Between the trimmed V and J ends, which lost 0 bases and 6 bases, there was a span of 10 bases. DNA for the CDR3: TGTGCCAGCAGTTACTCGGCGGCGGGGGATACGCAGTATTTT. Translating it yields CASSYSAAGDTQYF.

The rearrangement joins TRBV19 to TRBJ2-1; TRBD1 matches 12 bases. V lost 2 bases to trimming and J lost 3 bases; unmatched junction nucleotides: 5. The germline V gene has CDR1 LNHDA and CDR2 SQIVND (reference sequence). The CDR3 spans 17 residues. The CDR3 nucleotides read TGTGCCAGTAGTATATCCGGGACAGGGGGCTTCTACAATGAGCAGTTCTTC. Residues: CASSISGTGGFYNEQFF.

This clonotype was counted once. This chain links TRBV29-1 with TRBJ2-1; 7 bases fit TRBD1. The CDR3 has 13 amino acids. In germline, CDR1 is SQVTM, CDR2 ANQGSEA. Trimming cost V 4 bases and J 0 bases; bases outside gene matches: 0. The CDR3 loop reads CSVGDSSYNEQFF. In DNA, the CDR3 is TGCAGCGTTGGGGACAGCTCCTACAATGAGCAGTTCTTC.

The chain uses TRBV18 and TRBJ2-1; 9 bases are shared with TRBD1. From germline, CDR1 is KGHSH and CDR2 LQKENI. There are 17 residues in the CDR3. With V trimmed by 0 bases and J by 4 bases, 7 bases remained unmatched. Written as DNA, the CDR3 is TGTGCCAGCTCACCACCATCCGGGACAGGGATTTACAATGAGCAGTTCTTC. It codes for CASSPPSGTGIYNEQFF.

This sequence joins TRBV28 and TRBJ2-3; D possibly uses TRBD1 or TRBD2 (5 bases each). CDR3 length equals 12 residues. The germline V and J ends were trimmed by 4 bases and 9 bases, with 11 bases remaining between them. Per the germline V gene, CDR1 is MDHEN and CDR2 is SYDVKM. CDR3 in amino acids: CASSSRGRTQYF. Written as DNA, the CDR3 is TGTGCCAGCAGTTCTCGGGGCAGGACGCAGTATTTT.